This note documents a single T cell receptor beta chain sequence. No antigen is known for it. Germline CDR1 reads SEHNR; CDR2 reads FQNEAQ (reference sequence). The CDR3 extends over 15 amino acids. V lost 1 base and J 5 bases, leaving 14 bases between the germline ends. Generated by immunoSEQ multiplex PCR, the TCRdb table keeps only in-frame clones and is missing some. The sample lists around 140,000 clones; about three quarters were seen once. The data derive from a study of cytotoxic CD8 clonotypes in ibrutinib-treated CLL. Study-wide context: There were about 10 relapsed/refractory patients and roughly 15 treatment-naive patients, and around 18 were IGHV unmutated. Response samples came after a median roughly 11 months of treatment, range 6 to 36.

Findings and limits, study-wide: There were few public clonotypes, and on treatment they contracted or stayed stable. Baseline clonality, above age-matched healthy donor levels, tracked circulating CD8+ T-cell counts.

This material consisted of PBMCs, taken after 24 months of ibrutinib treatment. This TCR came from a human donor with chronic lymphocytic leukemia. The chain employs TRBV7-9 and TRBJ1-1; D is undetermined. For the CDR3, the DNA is TGTGCCAGCAGCTTAGATCCCGCTAAAGGGACTGAAGCTTTCTTT. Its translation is CASSLDPAKGTEAFF.